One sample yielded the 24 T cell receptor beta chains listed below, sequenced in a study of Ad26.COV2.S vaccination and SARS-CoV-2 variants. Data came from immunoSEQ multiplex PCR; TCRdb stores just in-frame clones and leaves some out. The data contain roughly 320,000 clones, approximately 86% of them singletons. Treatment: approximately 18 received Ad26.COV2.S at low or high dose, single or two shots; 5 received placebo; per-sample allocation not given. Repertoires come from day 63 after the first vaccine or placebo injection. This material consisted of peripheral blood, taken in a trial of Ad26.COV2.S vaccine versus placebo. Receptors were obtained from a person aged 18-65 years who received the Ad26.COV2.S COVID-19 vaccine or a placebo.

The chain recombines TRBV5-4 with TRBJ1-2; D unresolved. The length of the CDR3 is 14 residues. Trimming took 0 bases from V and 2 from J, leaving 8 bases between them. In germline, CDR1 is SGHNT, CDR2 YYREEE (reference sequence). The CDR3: CASSLDSINYGYTF. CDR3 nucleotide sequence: TGTGCCAGCAGCTTGGACAGCATAAACTATGGCTACACCTTC.

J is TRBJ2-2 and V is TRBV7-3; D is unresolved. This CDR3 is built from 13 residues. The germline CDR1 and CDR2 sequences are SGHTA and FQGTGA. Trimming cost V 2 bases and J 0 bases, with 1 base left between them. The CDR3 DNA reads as TGTGCCAGCAGCTTATCGAACACCGGGGAGCTGTTTTTT. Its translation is CASSLSNTGELFF.

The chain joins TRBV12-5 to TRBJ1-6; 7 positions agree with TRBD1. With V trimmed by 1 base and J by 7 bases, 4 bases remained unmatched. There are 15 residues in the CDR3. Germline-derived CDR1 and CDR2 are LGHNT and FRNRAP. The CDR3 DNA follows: TGTGCTAGTGGTTTGGGACAGGGTGCCAATTCACCCCTCCACTTT. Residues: CASGLGQGANSPLHF. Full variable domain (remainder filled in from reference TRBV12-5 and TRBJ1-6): DARVTQTPRHKVTEMGQEVTMRCQPILGHNTVFWYRQTMMQGLELLAYFRNRAPLDDSGMPKDRFSAEMPDATLATLKIQPSEPRDSAVYFCASGLGQGANSPLHFGNGTRLTVT.

CDR3 loop: CASSVAAWDPQWTLHF. CDR3 nucleotides: TGTGCCAGCAGCGTAGCCGCTTGGGACCCCCAATGGACCCTCCACTTT. The chain combines TRBV9 with TRBJ1-6; tentatively, D is TRBD1 (5 bases). CDR1 is SGDLS and CDR2 is YYNGEE in the germline V gene. V was shortened by 0 bases and J by 14 bases, with 21 bases between the two germline ends. CDR3 size: 16 residues.

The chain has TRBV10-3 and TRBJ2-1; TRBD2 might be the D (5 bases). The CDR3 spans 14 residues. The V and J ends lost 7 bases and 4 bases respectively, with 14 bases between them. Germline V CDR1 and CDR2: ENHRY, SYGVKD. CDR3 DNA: TGTGCCATCACGTCTTCCCGCGGGTACAATGAGCAGTTCTTC. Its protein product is CAITSSRGYNEQFF.

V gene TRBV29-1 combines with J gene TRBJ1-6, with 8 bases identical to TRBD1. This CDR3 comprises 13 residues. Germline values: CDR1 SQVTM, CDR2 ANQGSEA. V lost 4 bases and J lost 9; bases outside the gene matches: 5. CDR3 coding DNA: TGCAGCGTTGGGACAGGGAAGGGTTCACCCCTCCACTTT. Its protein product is CSVGTGKGSPLHF.

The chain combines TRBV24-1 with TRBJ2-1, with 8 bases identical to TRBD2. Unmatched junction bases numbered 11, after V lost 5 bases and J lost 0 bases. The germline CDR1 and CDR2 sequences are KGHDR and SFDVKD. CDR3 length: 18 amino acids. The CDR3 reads CATSGSAGGVRSYNEQFF. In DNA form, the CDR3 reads TGTGCCACCAGTGGATCGGCGGGGGGCGTTCGCTCCTACAATGAGCAGTTCTTC.

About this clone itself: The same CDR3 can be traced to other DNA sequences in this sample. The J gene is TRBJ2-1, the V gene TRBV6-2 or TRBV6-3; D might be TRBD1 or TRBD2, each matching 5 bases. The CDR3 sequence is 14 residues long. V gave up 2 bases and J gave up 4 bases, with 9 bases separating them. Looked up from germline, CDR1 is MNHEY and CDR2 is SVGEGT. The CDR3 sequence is CASSYGTSYNEQFF. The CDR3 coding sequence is TGTGCCAGCAGTTACGGGACGTCTTACAATGAGCAGTTCTTC.

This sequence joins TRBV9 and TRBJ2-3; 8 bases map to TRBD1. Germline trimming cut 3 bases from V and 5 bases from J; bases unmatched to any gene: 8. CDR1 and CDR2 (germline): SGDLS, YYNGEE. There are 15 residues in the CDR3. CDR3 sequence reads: CASSADQGARDTQYF. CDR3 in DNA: TGTGCCAGCAGCGCCGACCAGGGGGCGCGAGATACGCAGTATTTT. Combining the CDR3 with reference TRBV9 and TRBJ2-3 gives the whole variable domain DSGVTQTPKHLITATGQRVTLRCSPRSGDLSVYWYQQSLDQGLQFLIQYYNGEERAKGNILERFSAQQFPDLHSELNLSSLELGDSALYFCASSADQGARDTQYFGPGTRLTVL.

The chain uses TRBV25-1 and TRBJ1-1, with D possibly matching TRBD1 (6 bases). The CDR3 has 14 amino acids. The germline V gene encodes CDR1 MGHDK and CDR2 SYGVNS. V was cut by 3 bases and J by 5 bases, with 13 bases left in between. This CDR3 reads CASSDAGGWTEAFF. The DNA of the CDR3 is TGTGCCAGCAGTGATGCGGGGGGCTGGACTGAAGCTTTCTTT.

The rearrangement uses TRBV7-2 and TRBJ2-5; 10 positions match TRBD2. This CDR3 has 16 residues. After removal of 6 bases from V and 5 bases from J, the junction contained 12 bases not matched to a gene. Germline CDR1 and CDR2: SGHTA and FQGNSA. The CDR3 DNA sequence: TGTGCCAGCAGTTCCGCCCCTAGCGGGGGTTGGGAGACCCAGTACTTC. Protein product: CASSSAPSGGWETQYF. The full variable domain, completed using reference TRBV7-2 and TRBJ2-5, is GAGVSQSPSNKVTEKGKDVELRCDPISGHTALYWYRQSLGQGLEFLIYFQGNSAPDKSGLPSDRFSAERTGGSVSTLTIQRTQQEDSAVYLCASSSAPSGGWETQYFGPGTRLLVL.

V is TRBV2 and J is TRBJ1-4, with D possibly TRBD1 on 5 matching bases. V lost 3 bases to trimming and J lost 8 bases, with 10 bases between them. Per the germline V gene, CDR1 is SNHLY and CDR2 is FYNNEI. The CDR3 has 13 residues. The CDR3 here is CASSDGGEEKLFF. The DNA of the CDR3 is TGTGCCAGCAGTGACGGAGGGGAAGAAAAACTGTTTTTT.

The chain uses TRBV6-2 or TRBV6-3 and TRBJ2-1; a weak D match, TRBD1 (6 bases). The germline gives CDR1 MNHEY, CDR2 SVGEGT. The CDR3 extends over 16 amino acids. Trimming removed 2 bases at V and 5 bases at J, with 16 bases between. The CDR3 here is CASSYRAGESNNEQFF. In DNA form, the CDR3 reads TGTGCCAGCAGTTACCGGGCAGGGGAATCCAACAATGAGCAGTTCTTC.

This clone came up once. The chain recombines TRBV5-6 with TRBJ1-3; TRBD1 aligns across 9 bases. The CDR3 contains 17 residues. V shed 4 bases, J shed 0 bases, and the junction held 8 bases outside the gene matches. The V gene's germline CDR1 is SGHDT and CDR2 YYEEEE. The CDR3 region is CASSRRQGVGSGNTIYF. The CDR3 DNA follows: TGTGCCAGCAGCCGGAGACAGGGGGTGGGCTCTGGAAACACCATATATTTT.

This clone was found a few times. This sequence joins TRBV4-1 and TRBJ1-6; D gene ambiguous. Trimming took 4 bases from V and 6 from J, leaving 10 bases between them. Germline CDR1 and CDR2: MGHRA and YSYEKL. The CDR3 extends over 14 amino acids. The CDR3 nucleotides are TGCGCCAGCAGCCCCTTCAGCTTTAATTCACCCCTCCACTTT. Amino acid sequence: CASSPFSFNSPLHF.

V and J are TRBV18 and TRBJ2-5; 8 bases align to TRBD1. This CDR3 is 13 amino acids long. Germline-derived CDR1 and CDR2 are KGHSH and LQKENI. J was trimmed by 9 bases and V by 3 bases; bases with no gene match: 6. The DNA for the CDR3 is TGTGCCAGCTCACCGACAGGGGAAGTGCCCCAGTACTTC. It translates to CASSPTGEVPQYF.

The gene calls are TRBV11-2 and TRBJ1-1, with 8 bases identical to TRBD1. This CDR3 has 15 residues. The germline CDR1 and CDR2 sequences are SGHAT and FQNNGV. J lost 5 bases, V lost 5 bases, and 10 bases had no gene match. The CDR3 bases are TGTGCCAGCAGCCCCTCAGGGGGCTGGCGAACTGAAGCTTTCTTT. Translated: CASSPSGGWRTEAFF.

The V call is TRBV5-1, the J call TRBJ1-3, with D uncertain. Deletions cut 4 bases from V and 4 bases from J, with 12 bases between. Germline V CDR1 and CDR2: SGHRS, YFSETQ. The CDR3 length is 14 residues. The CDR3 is CASSPPGRGNTIYF. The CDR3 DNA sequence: TGCGCCAGCAGCCCCCCTGGGCGCGGAAACACCATATATTTT. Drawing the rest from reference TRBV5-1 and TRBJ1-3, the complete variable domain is KAGVTQTPRYLIKTRGQQVTLSCSPISGHRSVSWYQQTPGQGLQFLFEYFSETQRNKGNFPGRFSGRQFSNSRSEMNVSTLELGDSALYLCASSPPGRGNTIYFGEGSWLTVV.

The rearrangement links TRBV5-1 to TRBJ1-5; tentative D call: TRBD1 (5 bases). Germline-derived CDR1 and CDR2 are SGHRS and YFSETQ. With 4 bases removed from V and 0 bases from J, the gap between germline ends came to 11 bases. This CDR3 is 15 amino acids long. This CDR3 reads CASSLSGVSNQPQHF. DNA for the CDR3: TGCGCCAGCAGCCTATCGGGGGTTAGCAATCAGCCCCAGCATTTT.

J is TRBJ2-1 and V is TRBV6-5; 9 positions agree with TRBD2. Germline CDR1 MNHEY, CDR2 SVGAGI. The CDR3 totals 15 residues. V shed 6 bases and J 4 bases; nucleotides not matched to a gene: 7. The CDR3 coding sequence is TGTGCCAGCAGCTCCAGACTAGCGGTTTACAATGAGCAGTTCTTC. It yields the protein CASSSRLAVYNEQFF.

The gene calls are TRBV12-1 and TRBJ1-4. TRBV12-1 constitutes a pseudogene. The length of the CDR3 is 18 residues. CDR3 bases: TGTGCCAGCAGCTTTGGGGGGGCCCTCACACCAACTAATGAAAAACTGTTTTTT. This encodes CASSFGGALTPTNEKLFF.

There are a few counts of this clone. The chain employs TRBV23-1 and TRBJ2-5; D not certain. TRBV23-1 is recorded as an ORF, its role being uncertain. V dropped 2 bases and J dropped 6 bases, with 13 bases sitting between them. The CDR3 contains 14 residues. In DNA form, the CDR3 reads TGCGCCAGCAGTCAAAACCGCGATCAGAAGACCCAGTACTTC. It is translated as CASSQNRDQKTQYF.

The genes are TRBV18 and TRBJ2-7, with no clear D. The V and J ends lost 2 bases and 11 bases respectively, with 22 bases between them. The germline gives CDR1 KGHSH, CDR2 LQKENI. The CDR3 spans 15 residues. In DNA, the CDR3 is TGTGCCAGCTCACCAGGGCAGGCAATTGGTAAGGATAAGTACTTC. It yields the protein CASSPGQAIGKDKYF.

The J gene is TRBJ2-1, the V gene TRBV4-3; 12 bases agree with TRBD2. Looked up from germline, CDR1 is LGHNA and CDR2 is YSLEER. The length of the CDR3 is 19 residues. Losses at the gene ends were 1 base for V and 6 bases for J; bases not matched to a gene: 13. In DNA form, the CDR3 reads TGCGCCAGCAGCCAAGGTTCGAAGGGCGGACTAGCGGGAATCAATGAGCAGTTCTTC. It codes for CASSQGSKGGLAGINEQFF.